These 10 T cell receptor beta chains originate from one sample sequenced in a study of shared clonotypes between healthy human individuals. Assay: immunoSEQ multiplex PCR; the TCRdb copy retains only in-frame clones and omits some. The sample has about 1.5 million clones, around 98% seen once. Sequencing used naive CD4+ T cells sorted from blood. Subset here: CD45RA+ positively selected. These TCRs come from a man aged 30 to 45 in good health.

This chain links TRBV4-3 with TRBJ1-1, with D unresolved. Trimming took off 0 bases at V and 0 bases at J, with 11 bases between the two ends. The CDR3 consists of 16 residues. Germline V gene lookup returns CDR1 LGHNA and CDR2 YSLEER. CDR3 residues: CASSQEGGIMNTEAFF. The CDR3 bases are TGCGCCAGCAGCCAAGAAGGCGGGATTATGAACACTGAAGCTTTCTTT.

This clone is a singleton in its sample. This CDR3 is also generated by other DNA sequences in the sample. V usage is TRBV18 and J usage is TRBJ2-5, with D hard to call. Germline loops: CDR1 KGHSH, CDR2 LQKENI. The CDR3 length is 13 residues. Trimming shortened V by 0 bases and J by 3 bases, and 5 bases separated the two germline ends. The CDR3 loop reads CASSPPGKETQYF. The CDR3 bases are TGTGCCAGCTCACCACCGGGGAAAGAGACCCAGTACTTC.

The chain couples TRBV12-2 to TRBJ1-5; the listed D gene, TRBD1, was not tested against the DNA. TRBV12-2 is described as a pseudogene. The CDR3 sequence is 17 residues long. DNA for the CDR3: TGTGCAAGTCGCTTAGAGACAGGGGGCAACGACAATCAGCCCCAGCATTTT. This encodes CASRLETGGNDNQPQHF.

The CDR3 DNA reads TGTGCCAGCAGTTCACCGGGACAGGGGGTTTACATTCAGTACTTC. Its translation is CASSSPGQGVYIQYF. This chain links TRBV27 with TRBJ2-4; TRBD1 matches 11 bases. Germline values: CDR1 MNHEY, CDR2 SMNVEV (reference sequence). The CDR3 runs to 15 residues. V trimming: 4 bases; J trimming: 8 bases; junction bases outside the gene matches: 7.

The chain is built from TRBV6-6 and TRBJ2-5; tentative D call: TRBD2 (5 bases). The germline V gene has CDR1 MNHNY and CDR2 SVGAGI (reference sequence). V was trimmed by 2 bases and J by 5 bases, leaving 9 bases between them. The CDR3 extends over 13 amino acids. The CDR3 coding sequence is TGTGCCAGCAGTTACCGGGGAACGGAGACCCAGTACTTC. It codes for CASSYRGTETQYF.

This chain joins TRBV6-1 and TRBJ1-5; D uncertain. The CDR3 loop spans 14 amino acids. Trimming left V 2 bases short and J 9 bases short, with 14 bases between. The V gene's germline CDR1 is MNHNS and CDR2 SASEGT. CDR3 in DNA: TGTGCCAGCAGTGAACATCCGGCCACGGGGCCCCAGCATTTT. Translating gives CASSEHPATGPQHF.

This clone was counted a few times. The J gene is TRBJ1-2, the V gene TRBV2; no clear D gene. V was pared by 1 base and J by 0 bases, with 9 bases between. Germline V gives CDR1 SNHLY, CDR2 FYNNEI. This CDR3 region has 15 residues. CDR3 residues: CASSEGRTSNYGYTF. The CDR3 DNA reads TGTGCCAGCAGTGAAGGTCGGACTTCTAACTATGGCTACACCTTC.

This clone was seen a single time. The chain carries TRBV6-4 and TRBJ2-5, with 7 positions matching TRBD2. The CDR3 totals 14 residues. The V gene's germline CDR1 is MRHNA and CDR2 SNTAGT. V lost 5 bases to trimming and J lost 3 bases; unmatched junction nucleotides: 6. CDR3 residues: CASSPSGNKETQYF. Here the CDR3 DNA reads TGTGCCAGCAGTCCCAGCGGGAACAAAGAGACCCAGTACTTC.

This chain uses TRBV28 with TRBJ2-1; 9 bases match TRBD2. This CDR3 contains 18 residues. Germline V gene lookup returns CDR1 MDHEN and CDR2 SYDVKM. Trimming at V came to 3 bases and at J to 2 bases, leaving 11 bases not matched to a gene. CDR3 sequence: CASSLTKGGLAAYNEQFF. The DNA for the CDR3 is TGTGCCAGCAGTTTGACCAAGGGGGGACTAGCAGCCTACAATGAGCAGTTCTTC.

This clone has only one observation. The chain couples TRBV10-3 to TRBJ2-2; possible D gene TRBD2, 6 bases. The length of the CDR3 is 16 residues. The V end was cut by 4 bases, the J end by 2 bases, with 14 bases between. The V gene's germline CDR1 is ENHRY and CDR2 SYGVKD. CDR3 loop: CAISGRDSANTGELFF. The CDR3 nucleotides are TGTGCCATCAGTGGAAGGGACTCGGCTAACACCGGGGAGCTGTTTTTT.